Listed below are T cell receptor beta chains from one sample, sequenced in a study of blood T cell repertoires in COVID-19. Measured with immunoSEQ multiplex PCR; TCRdb has only the in-frame clones, and not every one. The data hold a few hundred thousand clones, with about 86% observed a single time. The sample taken for sequencing was peripheral blood. Source of these receptors: a person aged 65-85 years with COVID-19, enrolled during active disease. Both conserved end residues are part of each CDR3. Fields, in order: clone size, J gene, D gene, V gene, CDR3 DNA, CDR3 protein. A D gene is named only where the DNA matches it firmly. The listing skips clone size in some rows; elsewhere it reads once, few, many or a size class.

few,TRBJ2-7,NA,TRBV20-1,TGCAGTATAGACGAGCAGTACTTC,CSIDEQYF
NA,TRBJ2-5,TRBD1,TRBV6-5,TGTGCCAGCAGTTATTCAGGGGGAGCAGGGGAGACCCAGTACTTC,CASSYSGGAGETQYF
NA,TRBJ1-1,TRBD1,TRBV5-4,TGTGCCAGCAGCGTGTACAGGGGTGGGAACACTGAAGCTTTCTTT,CASSVYRGGNTEAFF
NA,TRBJ1-6,NA,TRBV4-1,TGCGCCAGCAGCCATAACCGGGAGAATAATTCACCCCTCCACTTT,CASSHNRENNSPLHF
once,TRBJ1-3,NA,TRBV14,TGTGCCAGCAGTCGACGACAGGCGTCTGGAAACACCATATATTTT,CASSRRQASGNTIYF
NA,TRBJ2-3,NA,TRBV7-9,TGTGCCAGCAGCTATTCGGGAGTGGCAGATACGCAGTATTTT,CASSYSGVADTQYF
NA,TRBJ2-1,NA,TRBV9,TGTGCCAGCAGCCCGGATGTAAGGGGTAGGAACAATGAGCAGTTCTTC,CASSPDVRGRNNEQFF
NA,TRBJ2-7,TRBD2,TRBV28,TGTGCCAGCAGGAGAGGACTAGCGGGAACCTACGAGCAGTACTTC,CASRRGLAGTYEQYF
once,TRBJ2-3,NA,TRBV7-2,TGTGCCAGCAGCTCCGAACTAGATACGCAGTATTTT,CASSSELDTQYF
NA,TRBJ1-3,NA,TRBV12-3/TRBV12-4,TGTGCCAGCAGTAGGGGGTCTGGAAACACCATATATTTT,CASSRGSGNTIYF
NA,TRBJ2-5,NA,TRBV3-1/TRBV3-2,TGTGCCAGCAGCCAAGTTACAGGTCCCCAAGAGACCCAGTACTTC,CASSQVTGPQETQYF
once,TRBJ2-3,NA,TRBV28,TGTGCCAGCAGTTTACCGAGACAGAGACCCACAGATACGCAGTATTTT,CASSLPRQRPTDTQYF
NA,TRBJ2-1,TRBD2,TRBV29-1,TGCAGCGTTGAAGATCTACTAGCGGGGGTGGCGAATGAGCAGTTCTTC,CSVEDLLAGVANEQFF
NA,TRBJ2-1,TRBD1,TRBV3-1/TRBV3-2,TGTGCCAGCAGCACGCCGGGACAGGGAAGCAATGAGCAGTTCTTC,CASSTPGQGSNEQFF
NA,TRBJ2-2,NA,TRBV12-3/TRBV12-4,TGTGCCGCCCGGACGAGGGTCGGGGAGCTGTTTTTT,CAARTRVGELFF
NA,TRBJ2-1,TRBD2,TRBV15,TGTGCCACCAGCAGAGAACAGCGGGGGGGCCGGAATGAGCAGTTCTTC,CATSREQRGGRNEQFF
NA,TRBJ1-1,NA,TRBV6-5,TGTGCCAGCAGTTACGAGACAGCAGGGAACACTGAAGCTTTCTTT,CASSYETAGNTEAFF
once,TRBJ2-1,TRBD2,TRBV6-5,TGTGCCAGCAGTTACTCGCTAGCGGGAAGGGAGAATGAGCAGTTCTTC,CASSYSLAGRENEQFF
once,TRBJ1-6,NA,TRBV21-1,TGTGCCAGCAGCAAAGTACGGTTTTCCTATAATTCACCCCTCCACTTT,CASSKVRFSYNSPLHF
NA,TRBJ1-1,NA,TRBV6-5,TGTGCCAGCTCAGGATTGAACACTGAAGCTTTCTTT,CASSGLNTEAFF
NA,TRBJ2-1,TRBD2,TRBV7-9,TGTGCCAGCAGCTTAGCCCTAGCGGGGTGGAATGAGCAGTTCTTC,CASSLALAGWNEQFF
NA,TRBJ2-2,TRBD1,TRBV7-2,TGTGCCAGCAGCTCTACCGGGACAGCCACCGGGGAGCTGTTTTTT,CASSSTGTATGELFF
NA,TRBJ1-2,TRBD1,TRBV28,TGTGCCAGCAAGCCTATCCCCAAGGGGGCTACCGGTGGCTACACCTTC,CASKPIPKGATGGYTF
NA,TRBJ1-2,TRBD1,TRBV6-6,TGTGCCAGCAGTCCGGGACAGGGGGCGTGGGGCTACACCTTC,CASSPGQGAWGYTF
NA,TRBJ1-1,NA,TRBV28,TGTGCCAGCGAAAAGGACTACACTGAAGCTTTCTTT,CASEKDYTEAFF
NA,TRBJ2-1,TRBD2,TRBV7-9,TGTGCCAGCAGGAACAGCGGGAGCTCCTACAATGAGCAGTTCTTC,CASRNSGSSYNEQFF
NA,TRBJ2-7,NA,TRBV10-3,TGTGCCATCAGCCACAGGGCACCCTACGAGCAGTACTTC,CAISHRAPYEQYF
NA,TRBJ2-7,NA,TRBV6-2/TRBV6-3,TGTGCCAGCAGTTGGGACTTAAGCTCCTACGAGCAGTACTTC,CASSWDLSSYEQYF
NA,TRBJ1-1,NA,TRBV19,TGTGCCAGTAAGATTAAGACAGCCATGAACACTGAAGCTTTCTTT,CASKIKTAMNTEAFF
NA,TRBJ2-6,NA,TRBV6-2/TRBV6-3,TGTGCCAGCAGTTACGCCTCGGGAGCTGCTGGGGCCAACGTCCTGACTTTC,CASSYASGAAGANVLTF
NA,TRBJ2-4,NA,TRBV3-1/TRBV3-2,TGTGCCAGCAGCAATTTCCCTCAGGGTTCCAAAAACATTCAGTACTTC,CASSNFPQGSKNIQYF
NA,TRBJ2-7,TRBD2,TRBV6-1,TGTGCCAGCAGTAAAGCAACTAGCGGGAGGGGGTCGGGCTCCTACGAGCAGTACTTC,CASSKATSGRGSGSYEQYF
few,TRBJ1-4,NA,TRBV5-1,TGCGCCAGCAGCCCCAGTGGGGGGACCGTGACTAATGAAAAACTGTTTTTT,CASSPSGGTVTNEKLFF
NA,TRBJ2-1,TRBD2,TRBV12-3/TRBV12-4,TGTGCCAGCAGTTTGAGCGGGAGTAATGAGCAGTTCTTC,CASSLSGSNEQFF
NA,TRBJ1-2,TRBD1,TRBV7-2,TGTGCCAGCAGCGCCAGGACAGGAGTCTATGGCTACACCTTC,CASSARTGVYGYTF
NA,TRBJ2-5,TRBD2,TRBV3-1/TRBV3-2,TGTGCCAGCCGCACACTACTAGCGGGGGTACGAGAGACCCAGTACTTC,CASRTLLAGVRETQYF
once,TRBJ2-3,TRBD2,TRBV19,TGTGCCAGTAGTACGGGACTAGCGAGAGATACGCAGTATTTT,CASSTGLARDTQYF
NA,TRBJ1-2,NA,TRBV2,TGTGCCAGCAGTGGATCACTTAACTATGGCTACACCTTC,CASSGSLNYGYTF
many,TRBJ2-5,TRBD2,TRBV6-1,TGTGCCAGCAGTGAAGGGGCCCTAGCGGGAGGGGAGACCCAGTACTTC,CASSEGALAGGETQYF
few,TRBJ1-6,TRBD1,TRBV19,TGTGCCAGTAGTATCGGCAGGGGGAATTCACCCCTCCACTTT,CASSIGRGNSPLHF
NA,TRBJ1-1,NA,TRBV19,TGTGCCAGCCGGTGGTCGGGAGGGCTGGTAGCAAACACTGAAGCTTTCTTT,CASRWSGGLVANTEAFF
few,TRBJ2-2,NA,TRBV5-1,TGCGCCAGCAGCTTAGCGGCCCAGAGGACCGGGGAGCTGTTTTTT,CASSLAAQRTGELFF
NA,TRBJ2-1,NA,TRBV30,TGTGCCTGGGGTATAGGGGGAGGGTACAATGAGCAGTTCTTC,CAWGIGGGYNEQFF
NA,TRBJ1-6,NA,TRBV3-1/TRBV3-2,TGTGCCAGCAGCCAAACGACCGGGTCACCCCTCCACTTT,CASSQTTGSPLHF